The 3 T cell receptor beta chains below all came from one sample that was sequenced in a study of T cells in Graves' hyperthyroidism and ophthalmopathy. Amplification targeted TCR beta CDR3 regions from RNA transcripts. During a first-round RT-PCR of the TCR CDR3, the HTBI primer set was used. MiXCR, applied by TCRdb to the multiplex PCR reads, yields one record per CDR3 protein. There are about 360,000 distinct CDR3 sequences in the sample; 13% occur only once, and roughly 9.2% lies in the top ten. Sequencing was done on a sample of blood. These receptor sequences come from a woman younger than 30 with Graves' hyperthyroidism.

This clonotype has at least ten counts. The gene calls are TRBV3-1 and TRBJ2-3, with 11 positions matching TRBD2. Germline V gene lookup returns CDR1 LGHDT and CDR2 YNNKEL (reference sequence). The CDR3 runs to 18 residues. After removal of 0 bases from V and 4 bases from J, the junction contained 9 bases not matched to a gene. The chain's CDR3 is CASSQDLLAGAVADTQYF. The CDR3, as DNA: TGTGCCAGCAGCCAAGATCTACTAGCGGGGGCCGTAGCAGATACGCAGTATTTT.

The V call is TRBV16, the J call TRBJ2-4, with D perhaps TRBD1 (6 bases). The ends were cut back, 4 bases at V and 12 bases at J, with 19 bases in the middle. The CDR3 is 14 amino acids. Germline-derived CDR1 and CDR2 are KGHSY and FQNENV. The CDR3 bases are TGTGCCAGCAGCCCTATGGGACAAATCCGTGGTCAGTACTTC. Its protein product is CASSPMGQIRGQYF.

This clonotype was observed many times. The chain joins TRBV12-3 or TRBV12-4 to TRBJ1-4; 7 bases fit TRBD1. The CDR3 extends over 14 amino acids. Unmatched junction bases numbered 4, after V lost 6 bases and J lost 3 bases. CDR3 amino acids: CASRSTGSNEKLFF. For the CDR3, the DNA is TGTGCCAGCAGGTCGACAGGGTCTAATGAAAAACTGTTTTTT.